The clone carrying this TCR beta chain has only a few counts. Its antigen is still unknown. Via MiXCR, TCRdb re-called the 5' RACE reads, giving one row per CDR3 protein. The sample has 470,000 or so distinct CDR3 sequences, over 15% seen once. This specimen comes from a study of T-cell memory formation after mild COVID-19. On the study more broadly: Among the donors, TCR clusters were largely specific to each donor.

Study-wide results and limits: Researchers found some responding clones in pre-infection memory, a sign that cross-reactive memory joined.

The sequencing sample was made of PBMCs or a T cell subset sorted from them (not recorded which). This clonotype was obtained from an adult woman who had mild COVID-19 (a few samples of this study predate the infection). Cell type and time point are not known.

This CDR3 is CASSPGLAGVKSTDTQYF. CDR3 DNA sequence: TGTGCCAGCAGCCCTGGGCTAGCGGGGGTGAAAAGCACAGATACGCAGTATTTT. The V and J genes are TRBV9 and TRBJ2-3; 10 bases align to TRBD2. Unmatched junction bases numbered 11, after V lost 4 bases and J lost 0 bases. The CDR3 loop spans 18 amino acids. Germline V CDR1 and CDR2: SGDLS, YYNGEE.